This T cell receptor beta chain stems from a study of cytomegalovirus exposure and HLA in healthy donors. The overall study: The 90 to 150 validation repertoires were produced on the same platform as the roughly 720 repertoires of the first cohort. This was reported in a later analysis. Study-level points and caveats: Rare TCR sequences predominated, though certain public TCRs were found in many donors. Reports showed the classifier diagnosing cytomegalovirus status with high specificity and sensitivity.

Libraries were prepared by immunoSEQ multiplex PCR; TCRdb keeps only in-frame clonotypes and omits some of them. The table has over 150,000 clones, about 80% seen once. V dropped 2 bases and J dropped 2 bases, with 8 bases sitting between them. This CDR3 contains 14 residues. CDR1 and CDR2 from the germline V gene are SGHTA and FQGNSA. In regard to this clone: The antigen remains unidentified.

The receptor was isolated from a woman in her late teens or twenties in good health and CMV-seropositive. Sequencing was performed on PBMCs. The chain employs TRBV7-2 and TRBJ2-3; no reliable D call. The CDR3 DNA reads as TGTGCCAGCAGCTTACGGCGGCTCACAGATACGCAGTATTTT. Its translation is CASSLRRLTDTQYF.